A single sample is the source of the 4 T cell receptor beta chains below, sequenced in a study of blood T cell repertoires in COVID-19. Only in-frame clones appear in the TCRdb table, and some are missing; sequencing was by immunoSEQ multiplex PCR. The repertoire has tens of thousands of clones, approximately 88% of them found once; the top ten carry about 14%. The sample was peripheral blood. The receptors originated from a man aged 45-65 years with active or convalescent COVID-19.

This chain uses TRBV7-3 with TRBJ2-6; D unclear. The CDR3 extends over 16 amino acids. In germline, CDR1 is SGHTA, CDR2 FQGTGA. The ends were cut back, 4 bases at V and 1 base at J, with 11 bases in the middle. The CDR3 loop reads CASSSRLGSGANVLTF. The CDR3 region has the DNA TGTGCCAGCAGCTCGCGACTCGGATCTGGGGCCAACGTCCTGACTTTC. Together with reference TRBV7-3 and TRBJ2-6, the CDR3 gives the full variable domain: GAGVSQTPSNKVTEKGKYVELRCDPISGHTALYWYRQSLGQGPEFLIYFQGTGAADDSGLPNDRFFAVRPEGSVSTLKIQRTERGDSAVYLCASSSRLGSGANVLTFGAGSRLTVL.

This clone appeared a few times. CDR3 loop: CASRDILYGYTF. The CDR3 DNA follows: TGTGCCAGCAGGGACATCCTGTATGGCTACACCTTC. The chain carries TRBV6-5 and TRBJ1-2, with D possibly being TRBD1 (5 bases). This CDR3 is 12 amino acids long. V shed 6 bases and J shed 5 bases, with 10 bases lying between them. Germline lookup yields CDR1 MNHEY and CDR2 SVGAGI.

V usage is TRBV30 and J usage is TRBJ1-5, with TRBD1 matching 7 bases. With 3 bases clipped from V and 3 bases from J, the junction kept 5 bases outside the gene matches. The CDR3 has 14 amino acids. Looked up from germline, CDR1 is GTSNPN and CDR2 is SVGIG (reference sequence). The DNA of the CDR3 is TGTGCCTGGAGAGCCAGGGGGTACAATCAGCCCCAGCATTTT. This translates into CAWRARGYNQPQHF.

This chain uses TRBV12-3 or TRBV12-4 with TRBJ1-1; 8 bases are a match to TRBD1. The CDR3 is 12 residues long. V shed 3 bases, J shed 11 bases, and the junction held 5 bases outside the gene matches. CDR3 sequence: CASSFQGAGAFF. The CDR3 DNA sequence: TGTGCCAGCAGTTTTCAGGGGGCAGGGGCTTTCTTT.